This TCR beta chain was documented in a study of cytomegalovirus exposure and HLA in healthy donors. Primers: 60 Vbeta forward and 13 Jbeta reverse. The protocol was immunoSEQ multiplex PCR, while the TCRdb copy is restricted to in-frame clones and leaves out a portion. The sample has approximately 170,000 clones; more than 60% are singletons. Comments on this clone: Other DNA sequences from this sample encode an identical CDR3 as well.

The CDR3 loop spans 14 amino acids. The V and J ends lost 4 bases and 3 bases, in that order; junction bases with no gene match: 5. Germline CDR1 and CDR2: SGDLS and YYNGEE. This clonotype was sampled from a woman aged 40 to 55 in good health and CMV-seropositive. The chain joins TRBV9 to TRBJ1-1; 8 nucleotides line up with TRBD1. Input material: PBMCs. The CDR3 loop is CASSPGQGYTEAFF. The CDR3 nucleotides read TGTGCCAGCAGCCCAGGACAGGGATACACTGAAGCTTTCTTT.